This T cell receptor (beta chain) was captured by sequencing in a study of T cells expressing NK-cell markers. Study-wide context: Cells sorted as CD3+CD56+NKG2C+, CD3+CD56+NKG2C- and CD3+CD56-NKG2C+ T cells supplied the TCR beta repertoires. Seven of the eight sequenced donors were HCMV-seropositive; one was seronegative. Broader study findings: In a group of about 6 donors, dominant NKG2C+ clonotypes represented about 1.0-7.5% of CD8+ T cells. These clonotypes additionally ranked first within the CD3+CD56-NKG2C+ fraction of a few donors.

Reprocessing the 5' RACE reads, TCRdb reports a single entry for every CDR3 protein and omits DNA. Here the sample table reports over 150,000 distinct CDR3 sequences. Remarks on this clonotype: The antigen is not known.

The germline V gene has CDR1 LGHNA and CDR2 YNFKEQ. The CDR3 runs to 15 residues. This sequence joins TRBV4-2 and TRBJ2-5. Source material: blood T cells: a sorted CD56 or NKG2C T cell subset, CD4+ or CD8+ T cells, or bulk PBMC T cells (not recorded which). The TCR originated in a woman aged 45-65 years in good health. The CDR3 sequence is CASSQDQNGDETQYF.